This TCR beta chain was observed in a study of early T cells in non-severe SARS-CoV-2 infection (dated by TCRdb to the early 2020s). For the study in its entirety: TCR sequencing used bulk RNA from unsorted whole blood, so alpha and beta chains could not be paired.

This was a case-control study nested in a cohort of healthcare workers in London, UK, who had nasopharyngeal swab PCR tests and blood samples taken every week. Between 23 and 31 March 2020, the week of the UK lockdown, healthcare workers were enrolled and then followed up weekly for as long as 16 weeks. The library came from 5' RACE. Instrument on record: NextSeq 500. In the TCR library protocol, unique molecular identifiers were attached to individual cDNA molecules to correct for PCR bias and sequencing error. Both TCR alpha and beta chains were sequenced, and tight co-correlation was observed between alpha and beta sequence abundances in each sample. From the authors' description of their analysis: Decombinator V4 was used to annotate TCR sequences for V gene, J gene and CDR3. TCRs were defined as expanded if a significant change between any two time points was detected under a Poisson model with p below 0.0001. Abundances of TCRs were expressed as counts per million after normalisation to the total number of TCRs sequenced in each sample. TRAV1-2 paired with TRAJ12, TRAJ20 or TRAJ33 defined MAIT TCRs, while TRAV10 paired with TRAJ18 defined iNKT TCRs. VDJdb, accessed on 1 November 2021, was searched for TCRs annotated for CMV, EBV and SARS-CoV-2, and TCRs annotated for more than one antigen were excluded. TCRdb's own reprocessing of the public reads used fastp at Q25 and MiXCR and kept productive beta chains. Each entry is one CDR3 protein sequence, shown with its most common DNA and genes. None of the V and J calls come from the authors' own analysis; TCRdb made them. The sample profile shows over 60,000 distinct CDR3 sequences; over 9.5% of them were found once. The ten largest clones capture under 10% of the sample.

General study outcomes and caveats: VDJdb matching was skewed toward anti-spike CD8 responses, so virus-specific expansions were likely underestimated and private and CD4 specificities were missed.

This clonotype was recorded a few times. No antigen is known for it. The record has no base qualities; no much larger clone is one base away. V lost 2 bases and J lost 2 bases; the stretch between them is 12 bases long. Inclusive of the bounding cysteine and phenylalanine, the CDR3 is 15 residues long. The sequence is cut down to CDR3 DNA, 45 bases in frame from base 1. Looking up the germline V gene yields CDR1 ENHRY and CDR2 SYGVKD. The sequencing here drew on whole blood, taken at baseline. This clonotype originated in an adult who was a healthcare worker with PCR-confirmed SARS-CoV-2 infection or an uninfected control (not recorded which). Here the chain combines TRBV10-3 and TRBJ2-5; confidence is insufficient to name the D gene. Here the CDR3 is given as CAISEGGNWQETQYF. The bases read TGTGCCATCAGTGAGGGTGGAAACTGGCAAGAGACCCAGTACTTC.